The 23 T cell receptor beta chains in this list originate from one sample, sequenced in a study of T cell changes during pregnancy in multiple sclerosis (dated 2019 in TCRdb). Libraries were built with the immunoSEQ multiplex PCR assay. TCRdb holds this immuneACCESS table with in-frame rearrangements only. Some clones are missing; in checked studies, unresolved V genes explain under half, and the rest has no known cause. This sample has 100,000 or so clones in its table, and roughly 94% of those were observed once. Clones ranked in the top ten supply approximately 1.6% of the sample. The sample consisted of peripheral blood, taken after pregnancy. The receptors originated from a female donor in good health, enrolled as a control in a pregnancy study.

The rearrangement joins TRBV5-5 to TRBJ2-7; TRBD1 matches at 7 bases. Germline values: CDR1 SGHKS, CDR2 YYEKEE (reference sequence). The CDR3 contains 15 residues. V lost 3 bases, J lost 2 bases, and 8 bases stayed unmatched. This CDR3 reads CASSSAGTAAYEQYF. CDR3 nucleotides: TGTGCCAGCAGCTCCGCCGGGACAGCTGCCTACGAGCAGTACTTC. Supplemented by reference TRBV5-5 and TRBJ2-7, the full variable domain reads DAGVTQSPTHLIKTRGQQVTLRCSPISGHKSVSWYQQVLGQGPQFIFQYYEKEERGRGNFPDRFSARQFPNYSSELNVNALLLGDSALYLCASSSAGTAAYEQYFGPGTRLTVT.

This clone was observed a few times. The chain combines TRBV27 with TRBJ2-7; 8 bases are a match to TRBD2. The V segment lost 6 bases and the J segment 5 bases; nucleotides outside the gene matches: 15. The germline V gene encodes CDR1 MNHEY and CDR2 SMNVEV (reference sequence). The CDR3 length is 16 residues. The CDR3 loop reads CASRGLAGGTGDEQYF. The CDR3 nucleotides read TGTGCCAGCAGGGGGCTGGCGGGAGGAACGGGGGACGAGCAGTACTTC.

V usage is TRBV28 and J usage is TRBJ1-4, with D possibly matching TRBD1 (5 bases). There are 15 residues in the CDR3. Germline V gene data show CDR1 as MDHEN and CDR2 as SYDVKM. The V end lost 8 bases, the J end lost 5 bases, and 18 bases lay between the germline ends. The CDR3 region is CASGFLGLKNEKLFF. The CDR3 nucleotides are TGTGCCAGCGGCTTTCTGGGGCTTAAGAATGAAAAACTGTTTTTT.

The chain links TRBV5-1 to TRBJ1-1, with D possibly matching TRBD1 (5 bases). The CDR3 runs to 15 residues. Trimming stripped 0 bases from V and 0 bases from J, with 9 bases between. Germline CDR1 SGHRS, CDR2 YFSETQ. CDR3 DNA: TGCGCCAGCAGCTTGGCCGCAGGGTTGAACACTGAAGCTTTCTTT. Residues: CASSLAAGLNTEAFF.

The chain recombines TRBV7-9 with TRBJ2-7; 8 positions agree with TRBD1. The trim removed 0 bases at V and 4 bases at J, leaving 8 bases unmatched. The CDR3 is 16 residues long. Looked up from germline, CDR1 is SEHNR and CDR2 is FQNEAQ (reference sequence). CDR3 nucleotides: TGTGCCAGCAGCTTAGCATTAGGACAGGGACCTTACGAGCAGTACTTC. Translated: CASSLALGQGPYEQYF.

This clone was seen once. The chain links TRBV5-1 to TRBJ1-1; 8 bases are shared with TRBD1. Germline CDR1 and CDR2: SGHRS and YFSETQ. The CDR3 covers 16 residues. The V gene end was trimmed by 4 bases and the J gene end by 1 base; junction bases not matched to a gene: 9. CDR3 DNA: TGCGCCAGCAGCCGGACCGGGACAGGCGCGAACACTGAAGCTTTCTTT. Encoded protein: CASSRTGTGANTEAFF.

The rearrangement joins TRBV4-2 to TRBJ2-2; the D is unclear. This CDR3 has 13 residues. V lost 3 bases to trimming and J lost 6 bases, with 8 bases between them. Germline CDR1 LGHNA, CDR2 YNFKEQ. Here the CDR3 DNA reads TGTGCCAGCAGCCACAGTTTGTCCGGGGAGCTGTTTTTT. It yields the protein CASSHSLSGELFF.

Here the CDR3 reads CASSQAPLDGGYEQYF. DNA of the CDR3: TGTGCCAGCAGCCAAGCCCCGCTGGATGGAGGCTACGAGCAGTACTTC. The rearrangement joins TRBV4-2 to TRBJ2-7, with TRBD2 as a possible D gene (5 bases). CDR1 LGHNA and CDR2 YNFKEQ come from the germline V gene. The CDR3 has 16 amino acids. V was shortened by 1 base and J by 3 bases, with 16 bases between the two germline ends.

The V gene is TRBV27, the J gene TRBJ2-7, with 8 bases lining up with TRBD1. Germline CDR1 reads MNHEY; CDR2 reads SMNVEV (reference sequence). This CDR3 has 16 residues. V gave up 5 bases and J gave up 2 bases; unmatched junction bases: 11. Written as DNA, the CDR3 is TGTGCCAGCAGTCCAGGACAGGGTGCAATCCCCTACGAGCAGTACTTC. Amino acids: CASSPGQGAIPYEQYF.

This clone was observed a single time. The gene calls are TRBV19 and TRBJ2-1; 8 bases match TRBD2. The trim removed 6 bases at V and 9 bases at J, leaving 10 bases unmatched. The CDR3 length is 14 residues. From germline, CDR1 is LNHDA and CDR2 SQIVND (reference sequence). CDR3 nucleotide sequence: TGTGCCAGTAGGCCCCTTAGCGGGATTGGTGAGCAGTTCTTC. Its translation: CASRPLSGIGEQFF.

This clone was recorded only once. This rearrangement joins TRBV27 to TRBJ1-4, with 12 bases identical to TRBD1. Germline V lookup: CDR1 MNHEY, CDR2 SMNVEV (reference sequence). The CDR3 spans 15 residues. V shed 6 bases, J shed 7 bases, and the junction held 6 bases outside the gene matches. Written as DNA, the CDR3 is TGTGCCAGCAGGACCGGGACAGGGGGCGCTGAAAAACTGTTTTTT. Encoded protein: CASRTGTGGAEKLFF. The full variable domain, its missing parts supplied by reference TRBV27 and TRBJ1-4, is EAQVTQNPRYLITVTGKKLTVTCSQNMNHEYMSWYRQDPGLGLRQIYYSMNVEVTDKGDVPEGYKVSRKEKRNFPLILESPSPNQTSLYFCASRTGTGGAEKLFFGSGTQLSVL.

V is TRBV18 and J is TRBJ2-7; possibly TRBD1 for D (5 bases). Germline V gene sequence: CDR1 KGHSH, CDR2 LQKENI. V lost 2 bases and J lost 3, with 14 bases in between. CDR3 size: 15 residues. CDR3 loop: CASSPGAGSDYEQYF. CDR3 nucleotides: TGTGCCAGCTCACCAGGGGCAGGGTCCGACTACGAGCAGTACTTC.

V usage is TRBV28 and J usage is TRBJ2-7; TRBD2 aligns across 7 bases. The V segment lost 8 bases and the J segment 2 bases; nucleotides outside the gene matches: 6. The CDR3 length is 13 residues. Germline CDR1 reads MDHEN; CDR2 reads SYDVKM. The CDR3 nucleotides are TGTGCCAGCTTAGGGGAGGGAACCTACGAGCAGTACTTC. This codes for CASLGEGTYEQYF.

The chain carries TRBV10-3 and TRBJ1-1, with D uncertain. The length of the CDR3 is 16 residues. The V end was cut by 1 base, the J end by 3 bases, with 15 bases between. Germline V gives CDR1 ENHRY, CDR2 SYGVKD. CDR3 nucleotide sequence: TGTGCCATCAGTGAGTTCGGGTTTGGCCTTGACACTGAAGCTTTCTTT. Translating it yields CAISEFGFGLDTEAFF.

The chain recombines TRBV5-1 with TRBJ2-7; no reliable D call. The CDR3 runs 14 residues. Germline V gene lookup returns CDR1 SGHRS and CDR2 YFSETQ. Deletions cut 8 bases from V and 5 bases from J, with 20 bases between. CDR3 in amino acids: CASRMTGGLNEQYF. The CDR3 DNA reads as TGCGCCAGTCGGATGACCGGCGGTCTCAACGAGCAGTACTTC.

This chain links TRBV4-1 with TRBJ2-1; D not resolved. The length of the CDR3 is 13 residues. Germline CDR1 is MGHRA and CDR2 is YSYEKL. Trimming stripped 1 base from V and 6 bases from J, with 7 bases between. The CDR3 DNA follows: TGCGCCAGCAGCCAAGTTTCCCGCAATGAGCAGTTCTTC. It is translated as CASSQVSRNEQFF.

The J gene is TRBJ1-1, the V gene TRBV29-1, with 8 nucleotides matching TRBD1. The V gene end was trimmed by 4 bases and the J gene end by 3 bases; junction bases not matched to a gene: 10. The CDR3 is 15 amino acids. CDR1 and CDR2 (germline): SQVTM, ANQGSEA. The CDR3 is CSVAYHRQGHTEAFF. DNA of the CDR3: TGCAGCGTTGCTTACCATCGACAGGGGCACACTGAAGCTTTCTTT.

Written as DNA, the CDR3 is TGCAGCGCTAAAGGGGGGGCTAGGAGCTCCTACAATGAGCAGTTCTTC. Amino acid sequence: CSAKGGARSSYNEQFF. V is TRBV29-1 and J is TRBJ2-1; tentative D call: TRBD2 (7 bases). This CDR3 contains 16 residues. V was trimmed by 7 bases and J by 0 bases, leaving 19 bases between them. Germline CDR1 is SQVTM and CDR2 is ANQGSEA.

This clone occurred once. This rearrangement joins TRBV19 to TRBJ2-4; 7 bases align to TRBD2. Germline lookup yields CDR1 LNHDA and CDR2 SQIVND (reference sequence). Germline trimming cut 5 bases from V and 8 bases from J; bases unmatched to any gene: 6. The CDR3 covers 13 residues. The CDR3 spells CASSLGLIDIQYF. The CDR3 nucleotides read TGTGCCAGTAGTTTGGGACTAATCGACATTCAGTACTTC.

The chain links TRBV4-1 to TRBJ2-1, with TRBD1 matching over 8 bases. Looked up from germline, CDR1 is MGHRA and CDR2 is YSYEKL. CDR3 length equals 16 residues. V shed 1 base and J 5 bases; nucleotides not matched to a gene: 7. The CDR3 DNA reads as TGCGCCAGCAGCCAAGGGGACAGGAGAAGTGACAATGAGCAGTTCTTC. Its protein is CASSQGDRRSDNEQFF.

This chain links TRBV27 with TRBJ1-1; 11 bases are shared with TRBD1. This CDR3 contains 18 residues. Unmatched junction bases numbered 15, after V lost 6 bases and J lost 3 bases. Per the germline V gene, CDR1 is MNHEY and CDR2 is SMNVEV (reference sequence). The CDR3 DNA is TGTGCCAGCAGCCGACTCCCCACCGGGACAGGGGGAGACACTGAAGCTTTCTTT. Translating it yields CASSRLPTGTGGDTEAFF.

V and J are TRBV28 and TRBJ2-5, with 9 bases identical to TRBD2. Germline V gene sequence: CDR1 MDHEN, CDR2 SYDVKM. This CDR3 region has 16 residues. Trimming at V came to 6 bases and at J to 4 bases, leaving 12 bases not matched to a gene. CDR3 bases: TGTGCCAGCAGCCCGGGCGGGGGGGGCGAAGGAGAGACCCAGTACTTC. Its protein is CASSPGGGGEGETQYF. The full variable domain, completed using reference TRBV28 and TRBJ2-5, is DVKVTQSSRYLVKRTGEKVFLECVQDMDHENMFWYRQDPGLGLRLIYFSYDVKMKEKGDIPEGYSVSREKKERFSLILESASTNQTSMYLCASSPGGGGEGETQYFGPGTRLLVL.

The chain has TRBV6-1 and TRBJ2-7; 8 bases align to TRBD1. The V gene end was trimmed by 11 bases and the J gene end by 2 bases; junction bases not matched to a gene: 11. The CDR3 has 14 amino acids. The germline CDR1 and CDR2 sequences are MNHNS and SASEGT. The CDR3 here is CACRPGTGAYEQYF. The CDR3 nucleotides are TGTGCCTGTCGACCCGGGACAGGAGCCTACGAGCAGTACTTC.